The 23 T cell receptor beta chains below come from one sample, sequenced in a study of blood T cell repertoires in COVID-19. Measured with immunoSEQ multiplex PCR; TCRdb has only the in-frame clones, and not every one. This sample yields approximately 250,000 clones, of which 70% to 90% are seen a single time; approximately 2.5% belongs to the top ten. The material sequenced was PBMCs or T cells enriched from blood (not recorded which). Receptors were obtained from a woman between 35 and 50 years old with acute COVID-19.

With respect to this clone: The same CDR3 can be traced to other DNA sequences in this sample. The V and J genes are TRBV4-3 and TRBJ1-3, with D perhaps TRBD1 (5 bases). Trimming removed 3 bases at V and 8 bases at J, with 11 bases between. The length of the CDR3 is 13 residues. Germline CDR1 reads LGHNA; CDR2 reads YSLEER. CDR3 sequence reads: CASSQRTGDTIYF. CDR3 bases: TGCGCCAGCAGCCAGAGGACGGGGGACACCATATATTTT.

V is TRBV7-2 and J is TRBJ1-5; 7 bases match TRBD1. V dropped 1 base and J dropped 4; count of bases not matched to a gene: 4. Germline CDR1 and CDR2: SGHTA and FQGNSA. The CDR3 loop spans 15 amino acids. CDR3 protein: CASSLVGQTNQPQHF. The DNA for the CDR3 is TGTGCCAGCAGCTTAGTGGGACAGACAAATCAGCCCCAGCATTTT.

The chain uses TRBV24-1 and TRBJ2-3; TRBD1 aligns across 10 bases. The CDR3 sequence is 15 residues long. Trimming removed 5 bases from V and 3 bases from J; junction bases left unmatched: 4. Germline CDR1 KGHDR, CDR2 SFDVKD. The CDR3 DNA reads as TGTGCCACCAGTGGACAGGGGGCGTGGACAGATACGCAGTATTTT. It codes for CATSGQGAWTDTQYF.

V is TRBV2 and J is TRBJ2-1; 11 nucleotides match TRBD2. CDR3 length: 20 residues. Germline CDR1 and CDR2: SNHLY and FYNNEI. The J segment lost 0 bases and the V segment lost 1 base, leaving 11 bases of the junction unmatched. The CDR3 DNA sequence: TGTGCCAGCAGTGAAGGCTTGCTAGCGGGGGGCCCCTTCTCCTACAATGAGCAGTTCTTC. This gives the protein CASSEGLLAGGPFSYNEQFF.

V gene TRBV19 combines with J gene TRBJ2-2; no definite D call. The V gene lost 3 bases and the J gene lost 5 bases, with 10 bases spanning the gap. The CDR3 runs 14 residues. CDR1 is LNHDA, CDR2 SQIVND, per germline (reference sequence). The CDR3 nucleotides are TGTGCCAGTAGTATGGCTAGATCGACCGGGGAGCTGTTTTTT. Translation: CASSMARSTGELFF. Filled out from reference TRBV19 and TRBJ2-2, the complete variable domain reads DGGITQSPKYLFRKEGQNVTLSCEQNLNHDAMYWYRQDPGQGLRLIYYSQIVNDFQKGDIAEGYSVSREKKESFPLTVTSAQKNPTAFYLCASSMARSTGELFFGEGSRLTVL.

This sequence joins TRBV11-2 and TRBJ2-5, with 7 bases matching TRBD2. Trimming took 5 bases from V and 1 from J; bases not matched to a gene: 13. CDR1 SGHAT and CDR2 FQNNGV come from the germline V gene. CDR3 length: 17 amino acids. The CDR3 loop is CASSPRGSTSVQETQYF. CDR3 bases: TGTGCCAGCAGCCCCCGGGGTAGTACTAGCGTCCAAGAGACCCAGTACTTC.

The rearrangement links TRBV6-5 to TRBJ1-2; 7 bases agree with TRBD1. J gave up 4 bases and V 0 bases, and 5 bases lay outside the gene matches. This CDR3 spans 15 amino acids. Germline loops: CDR1 MNHEY, CDR2 SVGAGI. In DNA form, the CDR3 reads TGTGCCAGCAGTTACTCTCGGGACAGCAGCTATGGCTACACCTTC. Amino acids: CASSYSRDSSYGYTF.

J is TRBJ1-5 and V is TRBV6-5; TRBD1 matches 7 bases. CDR1 is MNHEY and CDR2 is SVGAGI in the germline V gene. The junction had 5 bases not matched to a gene; V was cut back by 5 bases and J by 7 bases. The CDR3 is made up of 13 amino acids. In DNA form, the CDR3 reads TGTGCCAGCAGTCCCACAGGGGTCCAGCCCCAGCATTTT. Translating it yields CASSPTGVQPQHF.

The chain recombines TRBV9 with TRBJ2-4, with 9 bases fitting TRBD2. Germline CDR1 reads SGDLS; CDR2 reads YYNGEE. J gave up 7 bases and V 0 bases, and 11 bases lay outside the gene matches. This CDR3 spans 17 amino acids. The CDR3 here is CASSVAGSGGYSNIQYF. The DNA of the CDR3 is TGTGCCAGCAGCGTAGCGGGTAGCGGGGGATACTCGAACATTCAGTACTTC.

The V gene is TRBV30, the J gene TRBJ2-1, with 8 bases aligning to TRBD2. This CDR3 has 15 residues. V was pared by 0 bases and J by 10 bases, with 11 bases of the junction left unmatched. Germline loops: CDR1 GTSNPN, CDR2 SVGIG (reference sequence). The CDR3: CAWSVRLAGGGEQFF. As DNA, the CDR3 is TGTGCCTGGAGTGTACGTCTAGCCGGGGGGGGCGAGCAGTTCTTC.

J is TRBJ2-1 and V is TRBV6-2 or TRBV6-3, with TRBD2 identical over 14 bases. From germline, CDR1 is MNHEY and CDR2 SVGEGT. This CDR3 region has 17 residues. V trimming: 6 bases; J trimming: 4 bases; junction bases outside the gene matches: 8. The CDR3 loop is CASSRRTSGGHYNEQFF. CDR3 sequence (DNA): TGTGCCAGCAGCCGCCGGACTAGCGGGGGGCATTACAATGAGCAGTTCTTC.

V is TRBV11-2 and J is TRBJ1-4; 7 bases fit TRBD1. The ends lost 5 bases at V and 5 bases at J; junction bases unmatched: 5. The CDR3 consists of 14 residues. Germline CDR1 is SGHAT and CDR2 is FQNNGV. CDR3 loop: CASSPGQHNEKLFF. Here the CDR3 DNA reads TGTGCCAGCAGCCCGGGACAGCACAATGAAAAACTGTTTTTT.

The chain carries TRBV11-2 and TRBJ2-3; 8 nucleotides agree with TRBD2. Germline loops: CDR1 SGHAT, CDR2 FQNNGV. This CDR3 spans 15 amino acids. The junction had 4 bases not matched to a gene; V was cut back by 3 bases and J by 2 bases. The CDR3 loop is CASSFGGGTTDTQYF. In DNA, the CDR3 is TGTGCCAGCAGCTTCGGCGGGGGGACCACAGATACGCAGTATTTT.

The chain has TRBV5-1 and TRBJ1-2; 7 bases align to TRBD1. The length of the CDR3 is 12 residues. Trimming took 5 bases from V and 10 from J; bases not matched to a gene: 8. Germline CDR1 reads SGHRS; CDR2 reads YFSETQ. CDR3 sequence: CASSGQGESYTF. In nucleotides, the CDR3 is TGCGCCAGCAGTGGGCAGGGGGAATCCTACACCTTC.

The chain uses TRBV3-1 (or the pseudogene TRBV3-2) and TRBJ2-7, with a tentative D call TRBD2 (6 bases). This CDR3 has 13 residues. Germline CDR1 LGHDT, CDR2 YNNKEL (reference sequence). The germline V and J ends were trimmed by 3 bases and 2 bases, with 8 bases remaining between them. The chain's CDR3 is CASSQRGTYEQYF. In DNA form, the CDR3 reads TGTGCCAGCAGCCAGCGGGGCACCTACGAGCAGTACTTC.

CDR3 amino acids: CASSGIMTGTDTQYF. The CDR3 DNA is TGTGCCAGCAGCGGAATTATGACAGGCACAGATACGCAGTATTTT. The chain has TRBV7-2 and TRBJ2-3, with D perhaps TRBD1 (5 bases). CDR1 is SGHTA and CDR2 is FQGNSA in the germline V gene. The CDR3 covers 15 residues. V gave up 5 bases and J gave up 1 base, with 13 bases separating them.

The genes are TRBV5-1 and TRBJ2-3; 14 bases line up with TRBD2. V lost 4 bases, J lost 1 base, and 14 bases stayed unmatched. Per the germline V gene, CDR1 is SGHRS and CDR2 is YFSETQ. The CDR3 contains 20 residues. The chain's CDR3 is CASSLTPAGTSGRGTDTQYF. The DNA for the CDR3 is TGCGCCAGCAGCCTGACCCCAGCTGGGACTAGCGGGAGAGGCACAGATACGCAGTATTTT.

The V call is TRBV6-5, the J call TRBJ1-1, with D tentatively TRBD1 (6 bases). The CDR3 is made up of 12 amino acids. V lost 10 bases and J lost 5, with 14 bases in between. Germline V gene data show CDR1 as MNHEY and CDR2 as SVGAGI. This CDR3 reads CATGEVGTEAFF. The CDR3 nucleotides read TGTGCCACAGGGGAAGTTGGTACTGAAGCTTTCTTT.

The rearrangement joins TRBV24-1 to TRBJ1-2; a possible D gene is TRBD1 (5 bases). The CDR3 is made up of 13 amino acids. Germline CDR1 KGHDR, CDR2 SFDVKD. Trimming left V 5 bases short and J 2 bases short, with 8 bases between. This CDR3 is CATSAAGNYGYTF. In DNA form, the CDR3 reads TGTGCCACCAGTGCGGCAGGGAACTATGGCTACACCTTC.

The chain has TRBV7-2 and TRBJ2-2; D perhaps matches TRBD2 (6 bases). Trimming removed 1 base from V and 4 bases from J, with 13 bases in between. The germline gives CDR1 SGHTA, CDR2 FQGNSA. This CDR3 is built from 16 residues. The CDR3 sequence is CASSLGTNRITGELFF. In nucleotides, the CDR3 is TGTGCCAGCAGCTTAGGGACTAATAGGATCACCGGGGAGCTGTTTTTT.

This clone appeared a single time. The chain joins TRBV7-9 to TRBJ2-2; 7 nucleotides align to TRBD1. Germline CDR1 and CDR2: SEHNR and FQNEAQ (reference sequence). This CDR3 is built from 17 residues. V shed 1 base and J 6 bases; nucleotides not matched to a gene: 11. The CDR3 is CASSLDTGAARSGELFF. Here the CDR3 DNA reads TGTGCCAGCAGCTTAGACACAGGGGCCGCCCGCTCCGGGGAGCTGTTTTTT.

The J gene is TRBJ1-6, the V gene TRBV4-3; D perhaps matches TRBD1 (5 bases). The length of the CDR3 is 15 residues. V was cut by 6 bases and J by 3 bases, with 12 bases left in between. Germline loops: CDR1 LGHNA, CDR2 YSLEER. The CDR3, as DNA: TGCGCCAGCAGTCATCAGGGTAACTATAATTCACCCCTCCACTTT. Its protein product is CASSHQGNYNSPLHF.

The chain combines TRBV30 with TRBJ2-7; 9 positions match TRBD1. V was clipped by 2 bases and J by 4 bases; unmatched bases: 6. Germline V gene data show CDR1 as GTSNPN and CDR2 as SVGIG (reference sequence). The CDR3 has 14 amino acids. CDR3 DNA: TGTGCCTGGAGTAAAACAGGGGGCGGTTACGAGCAGTACTTC. It specifies CAWSKTGGGYEQYF.